The 30 T cell receptor beta chains listed next were all sequenced from one sample in a study of T cell responses to AZD1222 COVID-19 vaccine. Sequencing used immunoSEQ multiplex PCR; TCRdb keeps in-frame clones, though not all of them. Here the sample spans some 140,000 clones, roughly 82% being singletons. Specimen: peripheral blood, collected on day 0 of AZD1222 vaccination. The receptors derive from an adult in good health.

J is TRBJ1-6 and V is TRBV28, with D unresolved. The V and J ends lost 10 bases and 0 bases respectively, with 13 bases between them. In germline, CDR1 is MDHEN, CDR2 SYDVKM. The CDR3 runs to 15 residues. The CDR3 region has the DNA TGTGCCACCCTATCTTCACGCTCCTATAATTCACCCCTCCACTTT. Translating gives CATLSSRSYNSPLHF.

The V call is TRBV5-6, the J call TRBJ2-3; 9 bases fit TRBD2. The CDR3 has 16 amino acids. CDR1 is SGHDT and CDR2 is YYEEEE in the germline V gene. Trimming took 1 base from V and 5 from J; bases not matched to a gene: 8. The CDR3 loop is CASSLTAGGRIDTQYF. CDR3 nucleotides: TGTGCCAGCAGCTTGACAGCGGGGGGAAGAATAGATACGCAGTATTTT. The full variable domain, with the rest looked up from reference TRBV5-6 and TRBJ2-3, is DAGVTQSPTHLIKTRGQQVTLRCSPKSGHDTVSWYQQALGQGPQFIFQYYEEEERQRGNFPDRFSGHQFPNYSSELNVNALLLGDSALYLCASSLTAGGRIDTQYFGPGTRLTVL.

This clone was seen just once. The chain joins TRBV5-1 to TRBJ1-4, with a weak D call TRBD1 (5 bases). V was trimmed by 0 bases and J by 8 bases, leaving 11 bases between them. Germline V gene data show CDR1 as SGHRS and CDR2 as YFSETQ. The CDR3 has 14 residues. The CDR3 region is CASSLGQGREKLFF. The CDR3 DNA reads as TGCGCCAGCAGCTTGGGGCAGGGCCGAGAAAAACTGTTTTTT.

The chain employs TRBV28 and TRBJ2-5; TRBD1 agrees at 11 bases. The trim removed 5 bases at V and 9 bases at J, leaving 11 bases unmatched. This CDR3 has 15 amino acids. Germline V gene data show CDR1 as MDHEN and CDR2 as SYDVKM. The CDR3 sequence is CASSPRTGGRWSQYF. The DNA for the CDR3 is TGTGCCAGCAGTCCCCGGACAGGGGGCCGATGGTCCCAGTACTTC.

The chain employs TRBV6-1 and TRBJ1-5, with D possibly being TRBD1 (6 bases). There are 18 residues in the CDR3. Germline lookup yields CDR1 MNHNS and CDR2 SASEGT. Trimming pared 3 bases from V and 2 bases from J, leaving 20 bases between. This CDR3 reads CASSDRGGDSWGNQPQHF. DNA of the CDR3: TGTGCCAGCAGTGATAGGGGGGGAGATTCGTGGGGCAATCAGCCCCAGCATTTT.

The chain combines TRBV6-5 with TRBJ1-1, with a possible D match to TRBD1 (6 bases). Trimming stripped 7 bases from V and 8 bases from J, with 11 bases between. CDR1 MNHEY and CDR2 SVGAGI come from the germline V gene. The CDR3 is 11 residues long. Here the CDR3 DNA reads TGTGCCAGCAATCCAAGGGGGGAAGCTTTCTTT. As protein: CASNPRGEAFF.

The chain combines TRBV15 with TRBJ2-5, with a weak D call TRBD2 (5 bases). The V gene lost 2 bases and the J gene lost 5 bases, with 9 bases spanning the gap. Germline V CDR1 and CDR2: LNHNV, YYDKDF (reference sequence). This CDR3 region has 13 residues. Written as DNA, the CDR3 is TGTGCCACCAGCAGATATAGGGAGGAGACCCAGTACTTC. It encodes CATSRYREETQYF. Full variable domain (outside the CDR3, taken from reference TRBV15 and TRBJ2-5): DAMVIQNPRYQVTQFGKPVTLSCSQTLNHNVMYWYQQKSSQAPKLLFHYYDKDFNNEADTPDNFQSRRPNTSFCFLDIRSPGLGDTAMYLCATSRYREETQYFGPGTRLLVL.

The rearrangement joins TRBV11-2 to TRBJ1-3; a possible D gene is TRBD1 (5 bases). With 4 bases removed from V and 4 bases from J, the gap between germline ends came to 11 bases. Germline CDR1 is SGHAT and CDR2 is FQNNGV. The CDR3 is 14 amino acids. This CDR3 is CASSSRRAGNTIYF. DNA for the CDR3: TGTGCCAGCAGCTCCCGCAGGGCGGGAAACACCATATATTTT.

V usage is TRBV6-5 and J usage is TRBJ1-3, with a weak D call TRBD1 (6 bases). CDR3 size: 15 residues. Trimming took 3 bases from V and 4 from J, leaving 13 bases between them. The germline V gene encodes CDR1 MNHEY and CDR2 SVGAGI. CDR3 amino acids: CASSYGSGVGNTIYF. CDR3 bases: TGTGCCAGCAGTTATGGGTCAGGGGTAGGAAACACCATATATTTT.

The CDR3 spells CASSLGGRETQYF. The CDR3 bases are TGTGCCAGCAGTCTAGGGGGTAGGGAGACCCAGTACTTC. The rearrangement joins TRBV28 to TRBJ2-5, with D tentatively TRBD1 (6 bases). Germline CDR1 and CDR2: MDHEN and SYDVKM. V was shortened by 5 bases and J by 5 bases, with 12 bases between the two germline ends. The CDR3 covers 13 residues.

The V gene is TRBV12-3 or TRBV12-4, the J gene TRBJ2-1; tentatively, D is TRBD2 (6 bases). Between the trimmed V and J ends, which lost 7 bases and 13 bases, there was a span of 20 bases. The CDR3 extends over 13 amino acids. DNA of the CDR3: TGTGCCAGCACCTTAGACTTCGGGACTTATCAGTTCTTC. Its translation is CASTLDFGTYQFF.

This chain uses TRBV19 with TRBJ1-1; a possible D gene is TRBD1 (5 bases). The CDR3 loop spans 15 amino acids. V lost 4 bases to trimming and J lost 2 bases, with 14 bases between them. The V gene's germline CDR1 is LNHDA and CDR2 SQIVND (reference sequence). The CDR3 region is CASSKGRPINTEAFF. DNA for the CDR3: TGTGCCAGTAGTAAGGGACGGCCCATCAACACTGAAGCTTTCTTT.

The CDR3 loop reads CASSLGGTGHYEQYF. The DNA for the CDR3 is TGTGCCAGCAGTTTAGGGGGGACAGGGCACTACGAGCAGTACTTC. The genes are TRBV27 and TRBJ2-7, with 9 positions matching TRBD1. The trim removed 2 bases at V and 3 bases at J, leaving 5 bases unmatched. Per the germline V gene, CDR1 is MNHEY and CDR2 is SMNVEV (reference sequence). The CDR3 covers 15 residues.

CDR3 DNA: TGTGCCAGCAGCCCGCGGCAGGGCAGTACTGAAGCTTTCTTT. Translated, it gives CASSPRQGSTEAFF. The chain employs TRBV11-2 and TRBJ1-1, with D possibly being TRBD1 (5 bases). Trimming took off 5 bases at V and 5 bases at J, with 15 bases between the two ends. Germline CDR1 is SGHAT and CDR2 is FQNNGV. The CDR3 is 14 amino acids.

The chain links TRBV6-2 or TRBV6-3 to TRBJ2-7; D is perhaps TRBD1 (6 bases). Trimming shortened V by 6 bases and J by 2 bases, and 23 bases separated the two germline ends. In germline, CDR1 is MNHEY, CDR2 SVGEGT. This CDR3 is 17 amino acids long. Written as DNA, the CDR3 is TGTGCCAGCAGCCCTATACAAGGACAGTTATTAGCCTACGAGCAGTACTTC. Translation gives CASSPIQGQLLAYEQYF.

The V and J genes are TRBV9 and TRBJ1-1; D possibly corresponds to TRBD1 (5 bases). This CDR3 has 17 amino acids. Germline V gene data show CDR1 as SGDLS and CDR2 as YYNGEE. V lost 2 bases and J lost 4, with 21 bases in between. CDR3 sequence reads: CASSVGQGIGSSTEAFF. The CDR3 coding sequence is TGTGCCAGCAGCGTGGGGCAGGGAATAGGGTCGAGCACTGAAGCTTTCTTT. Full variable domain (missing parts from reference TRBV9 and TRBJ1-1): DSGVTQTPKHLITATGQRVTLRCSPRSGDLSVYWYQQSLDQGLQFLIQYYNGEERAKGNILERFSAQQFPDLHSELNLSSLELGDSALYFCASSVGQGIGSSTEAFFGQGTRLTVV.

This chain uses TRBV7-2 with TRBJ1-1; D remains ambiguous. The ends were cut back, 5 bases at V and 4 bases at J, with 20 bases in the middle. Germline V gene lookup returns CDR1 SGHTA and CDR2 FQGNSA. This CDR3 contains 16 residues. Written as DNA, the CDR3 is TGTGCCAGCAGCCGGACCCCCCCCAGGAGTTTCACTGAAGCTTTCTTT. Protein: CASSRTPPRSFTEAFF.

Here the CDR3 DNA reads TGTGCCAGCAGTGAAGGTGGGGGACAGGGGAATCAGCCCCAGCATTTT. This codes for CASSEGGGQGNQPQHF. This chain uses TRBV2 with TRBJ1-5; TRBD1 aligns across 10 bases. The CDR3 spans 16 residues. V gave up 1 base and J gave up 4 bases; unmatched junction bases: 4. Germline-derived CDR1 and CDR2 are SNHLY and FYNNEI.

This chain joins TRBV9 and TRBJ2-4, with TRBD1 matching 9 bases. The CDR3 contains 14 residues. Germline CDR1 is SGDLS and CDR2 is YYNGEE. The trim removed 3 bases at V and 7 bases at J, leaving 5 bases unmatched. DNA of the CDR3: TGTGCCAGCAGCGGGGACAGGGCGAGGAACATTCAGTACTTC. It codes for CASSGDRARNIQYF.

The CDR3 DNA sequence: TGTGCCAGCTCCCAACAGGGGCTATATGGCTACACCTTC. The encoded protein is CASSQQGLYGYTF. V gene TRBV28 combines with J gene TRBJ1-2, with 7 bases lining up with TRBD1. In germline, CDR1 is MDHEN, CDR2 SYDVKM. With 8 bases clipped from V and 5 bases from J, the junction kept 8 bases outside the gene matches. The CDR3 totals 13 residues.

The J gene is TRBJ1-1, the V gene TRBV11-3; TRBD1 is a possible D gene (5 bases). The CDR3 covers 14 residues. The germline V and J ends were trimmed by 6 bases and 7 bases, with 18 bases remaining between them. Germline CDR1 and CDR2: SGHNT and YENEEA. The CDR3 sequence is CASSPARGVGEAFF. The CDR3 coding sequence is TGTGCCAGCAGTCCAGCGAGGGGAGTGGGTGAAGCTTTCTTT.

V and J are TRBV28 and TRBJ1-4; D gene ambiguous. Germline V CDR1 and CDR2: MDHEN, SYDVKM. V dropped 3 bases and J dropped 8 bases, with 4 bases sitting between them. The CDR3 consists of 11 residues. The DNA of the CDR3 is TGTGCCAGCAGTTTCAGGGAAAAACTGTTTTTT. Residues: CASSFREKLFF.

The rearrangement joins TRBV19 to TRBJ2-5; TRBD1 matches at 8 bases. The CDR3 consists of 14 residues. Germline V lookup: CDR1 LNHDA, CDR2 SQIVND (reference sequence). V was pared by 4 bases and J by 2 bases, with 3 bases of the junction left unmatched. CDR3 amino acids: CASSTRTGQETQYF. Here the CDR3 DNA reads TGTGCCAGTAGTACACGGACAGGGCAAGAGACCCAGTACTTC.

For the CDR3, the DNA is TGTGCCAGCAGACCCAGGGGGACCGGGACTAATGAAAAACTGTTTTTT. Translating it yields CASRPRGTGTNEKLFF. The V call is TRBV7-9, the J call TRBJ1-4; 7 bases line up with TRBD1. The V segment lost 6 bases and the J segment 2 bases; nucleotides outside the gene matches: 9. There are 16 residues in the CDR3. Germline lookup yields CDR1 SEHNR and CDR2 FQNEAQ (reference sequence).

This clone was found once. The chain joins TRBV3-1 (or the pseudogene TRBV3-2) to TRBJ1-5; 7 bases align to TRBD1. This CDR3 spans 15 amino acids. The germline gives CDR1 LGHDT, CDR2 YNNKEL (reference sequence). V trimming: 1 base; J trimming: 2 bases; junction bases outside the gene matches: 2. CDR3 sequence (DNA): TGTGCCAGCAGCCAAGGGCAGGGGGGCAATCAGCCCCAGCATTTT. Its protein is CASSQGQGGNQPQHF.

The chain has TRBV11-2 and TRBJ1-3; D gene unclear. CDR1 SGHAT and CDR2 FQNNGV come from the germline V gene. The CDR3 is 14 amino acids. Between the trimmed V and J ends, which lost 0 bases and 1 base, there was a span of 4 bases. CDR3 sequence (DNA): TGTGCCAGCAGCTTAGAAGGGTCTGGAAACACCATATATTTT. It is translated as CASSLEGSGNTIYF.

The V call is TRBV2, the J call TRBJ1-2; no definite D call. The V gene lost 4 bases and the J gene lost 0 bases, with 9 bases spanning the gap. Germline assignment: CDR1 SNHLY and CDR2 FYNNEI. The CDR3 consists of 14 residues. This CDR3 reads CASSVSGPNYGYTF. CDR3 nucleotides: TGTGCCAGCAGTGTTTCAGGACCTAACTATGGCTACACCTTC. Drawing the rest from reference TRBV2 and TRBJ1-2, the complete variable domain is EPEVTQTPSHQVTQMGQEVILRCVPISNHLYFYWYRQILGQKVEFLVSFYNNEISEKSEIFDDQFSVERPDGSNFTLKIRSTKLEDSAMYFCASSVSGPNYGYTFGSGTRLTVV.

The genes are TRBV30 and TRBJ1-6; D remains ambiguous. Per the germline V gene, CDR1 is GTSNPN and CDR2 is SVGIG (reference sequence). Between the trimmed V and J ends, which lost 0 bases and 7 bases, there was a span of 10 bases. CDR3 length equals 14 residues. CDR3 DNA: TGTGCCTGGAGTGTACAGAACTTAAATTCACCCCTCCACTTT. This encodes CAWSVQNLNSPLHF.

The rearrangement joins TRBV19 to TRBJ2-2, with 8 bases identical to TRBD1. The germline gives CDR1 LNHDA, CDR2 SQIVND (reference sequence). V dropped 3 bases and J dropped 0; count of bases not matched to a gene: 12. This CDR3 contains 19 residues. CDR3 DNA sequence: TGTGCCAGTAGTATGCTCAGGGGGCGTAGGGTCCCGAACACCGGGGAGCTGTTTTTT. This gives the protein CASSMLRGRRVPNTGELFF.

This clone has a single count. The chain has TRBV7-8 and TRBJ1-1; D is uncertain. With 5 bases removed from V and 7 bases from J, the gap between germline ends came to 20 bases. This CDR3 is built from 15 residues. CDR1 and CDR2 from the germline V gene are SGHVS and FQNEAQ. The CDR3 bases are TGTGCCAGCAGCCTTCGGGGAGGGCTTTGGTTTGAAGCTTTCTTT. This encodes CASSLRGGLWFEAFF.